This TCR beta chain was obtained from a study of blood T cell repertoires in COVID-19. Study-wide background: PBMCs, B-cell-depleted T cells, or T cells provided the cDNA or gDNA that made up the material.

Patients in Seattle were enrolled during active infection, then followed longitudinally. Trimming at V came to 3 bases and at J to 5 bases, leaving 6 bases not matched to a gene. CDR3 length: 15 residues. Germline lookup yields CDR1 KGHSH and CDR2 LQKENI. In the authors' workflow: From reference gene primer amplification, estimates of nucleated cell counts were derived. TCRdb's copy holds only in-frame clones and misses some; the assay was immunoSEQ multiplex PCR. That table furnishes V, J and clone size, whereas the DNA furnished D and trimming. The sample lists under 200,000 clones; around nine tenths were seen once.

The genes are TRBV18 and TRBJ1-5, with 8 positions matching TRBD1. This clonotype originated in a woman aged 70-85 years with COVID-19, enrolled during active disease. Sequencing was done on a sample of peripheral blood. In DNA form, the CDR3 reads TGTGCCAGCTCACCCGGACAGGGAGGGTATCAGCCCCAGCATTTT. Amino acid sequence: CASSPGQGGYQPQHF.